This T cell receptor (beta chain) was observed in a study of shared clonotypes between healthy human individuals. Cells designated naive CD8 were CD45RO-negative and were positively selected for CCR7, with terminally differentiated effector memory CD45RA+ cells excluded. Whole-study findings and limits: When naive CD4 clonotypes were compared across a handful of donors, about 4.9% were shared. Rarefaction showed that sequencing of sorted subsets was incomplete (despite large depth).

Concerning this clone: Its specificity is unknown.

This CDR3 is built from 13 residues. With 2 bases clipped from V and 10 bases from J, the junction kept 7 bases outside the gene matches. Germline-derived CDR1 and CDR2 are MGHRA and YSYEKL. How the authors handled the data: Filtering differed since immunoSEQ provided only junctions, with no quality scores. The table came from immunoSEQ multiplex PCR; TCRdb's copy has only in-frame clones and leaves some out. For V, J and clone size, that table is used; D and trimming come from the DNA. The profile shows about 1,800,000 clones, around 96% of them singletons. Sequenced: naive CD8+ T cells sorted from blood. The sequence was obtained from a man younger than 30 in good health. The gene calls are TRBV4-1 and TRBJ1-1; 7 bases fit TRBD1. CDR3 residues: CASSQTGDGRAFF. CDR3 DNA: TGCGCCAGCAGCCAAACAGGGGACGGGCGAGCTTTCTTT.